This T cell receptor beta chain was retrieved from a study of blood T cell repertoires in COVID-19. The wider study: Donors in the United States, Italy and Spain gave samples during acute or convalescent COVID-19.

Clones were sequenced by immunoSEQ multiplex PCR, and TCRdb holds only the in-frame ones, with some missing. The sample has about 20,000 clones; less than 95% are singletons. Germline assignment: CDR1 WSHSY and CDR2 SAAADI. J gave up 10 bases and V 5 bases, and 14 bases lay outside the gene matches. The CDR3 is 15 residues long. This clone was counted between two and nine times. The chain is built from TRBV10-2 and TRBJ2-1; 7 positions match TRBD2. The sample taken for sequencing was peripheral blood. The TCR comes from a man in his 70s with acute or convalescent COVID-19. CDR3 residues: CASSPGTKGFWEQFF. The CDR3 DNA reads TGCGCCAGCAGTCCCGGGACTAAGGGTTTTTGGGAGCAGTTCTTC.